These T cell receptor beta chains were read from a single sample in a study of T-cell reconstitution after alpha-beta-depleted transplantation in children. TCRdb reprocessed the PCR reads via MiXCR and lists one record per CDR3 protein. The sample yields hundreds of thousands of distinct CDR3 sequences, more than 10% seen once. Specimen: PBMCs from the stem cell graft donor, collected from the stem cell graft. These receptors all stem from a human donor who donated a stem cell graft to a child with acute lymphoblastic leukemia. Each CDR3 is given with its conserved first and last residue. Fields, in order: V gene, clone size, D gene, J gene, CDR3 DNA, CDR3 protein. The D gene is left open where the match is weak. Rows give clone size only sometimes, using once, few, many, or a class for an expanded clone.

>TRBV7-9|many|-|TRBJ2-7
TGTGCCAGCAGCTTAAGTACCTACGAGCAGTACTTC
CASSLSTYEQYF
>TRBV6-2/TRBV6-3|-|-|TRBJ1-5
TGTGCCAGCAGTTCCGCCGAGGGGGTCGGCAATCAGCCCCAGCATTTT
CASSSAEGVGNQPQHF
>TRBV19|-|-|TRBJ1-5
TGTGCCAGTAGTATGGCCGTAGACCGTCAGCCCCAGCATTTT
CASSMAVDRQPQHF
>TRBV12-1|few|-|TRBJ2-1
TGTGCCAGCAGCACCCGCTGCGGCGGGGGGGCCTACAATGAGCAGTTCTTC
CASSTRCGGGAYNEQFF
>TRBV27|many|-|TRBJ1-1
TGTGCCAGCACCCGATACGCTCCACCTGAAGCTTTCTTT
CASTRYAPPEAFF
>TRBV6-5|many|-|TRBJ1-4
TGTGCCAGCAGTTACTTAAAAGAGGGAACTAATGAAAAACTGTTTTTT
CASSYLKEGTNEKLFF
>TRBV12-3/TRBV12-4|many|-|TRBJ2-3
TGTGCCAGCAGTTCGGAAGGGGGTTCAAATACGCAGTATTTT
CASSSEGGSNTQYF
>TRBV12-3/TRBV12-4|many|-|TRBJ1-2
TGTGCCAGCAGCCCAACTGGGGGGGGCTTTGGCTACACCTTC
CASSPTGGGFGYTF
>TRBV14|many|-|TRBJ2-7
TGTGCCAGCCGTGCGGCAAGCTCCTACGAGCAGTACTTC
CASRAASSYEQYF
>TRBV23-1|once|-|TRBJ2-7
TGCGCCAGCAGTCAATCGCTCGGCAGGGGCTACGAGCAGTACTTC
CASSQSLGRGYEQYF
>TRBV7-2|many|-|TRBJ2-3
TGTGCCAGCAGCCCCCCGGCAGGGAGCACAGATACGCAGTATTTT
CASSPPAGSTDTQYF
>TRBV6-2/TRBV6-3|few|-|TRBJ2-1
TGTGCCAGCACATTAAACCCCCGGACGGACCACTACAATGAGCAGTTCTTC
CASTLNPRTDHYNEQFF
>TRBV20-1|-|-|TRBJ1-5
TGCAGTGCTAGGAGCAGCAGTTTCAATCAGCCCCAGCATTTT
CSARSSSFNQPQHF
>TRBV6-1|many|TRBD1|TRBJ2-7
TGTGCCAGCAGTCAACCCTTGACAGGGGGGTACGAGCAGTACTTC
CASSQPLTGGYEQYF
>TRBV10-3|many|-|TRBJ1-5
TGTGCCATCAGTGTTGGGACCGTTAATCAGCCCCAGCATTTT
CAISVGTVNQPQHF
>TRBV9|many|-|TRBJ2-3
TGTGCCAGCGGGGACCCGCAGTATTTT
CASGDPQYF
>TRBV7-2|many|-|TRBJ1-2
TGTGCCAGCAGCTCGTACGGGGACTATGGCTACACCTTC
CASSSYGDYGYTF
>TRBV20-1|-|-|TRBJ2-5
TGCAGTGCCCCCCACGGGACCCAGTACTTC
CSAPHGTQYF
>TRBV5-5|many|-|TRBJ1-1
TGTGCCAGCAGCTACGACAGAAACACTGAAGCTTTCTTT
CASSYDRNTEAFF
>TRBV6-1|many|TRBD1|TRBJ2-1
TGTGCCAGCAGACCTACAGGGGGGTCCTACAATGAGCAGTTCTTC
CASRPTGGSYNEQFF
>TRBV7-8|-|TRBD2|TRBJ2-1
TGTGCCAGCAGCCCCCGGGACTACGCTAAACAGTTCTTC
CASSPRDYAKQFF